The rows below give T cell receptor beta chains drawn from one sample of a study of PD-1 blockade in classical Hodgkin lymphoma. Assay used: immunoSEQ multiplex PCR; TCRdb lists only in-frame clones, some missing. The profile covers 20,000 or so clones, with around 80% appearing a single time and about 24% taken by the ten largest. The specimen was peripheral blood mononuclear cells (PBMCs), collected at baseline. The receptors come from a human donor with classical Hodgkin lymphoma. CDR3s include the opening cysteine and the closing phenylalanine or tryptophan. The order of the fields is J gene, D gene, V gene, clone size, CDR3 length, CDR3 DNA, CDR3 protein. The D gene is left open where the match is weak. Some rows mark clone size as missing; the rest say once, few, many or name a class of expanded clone.

J: TRBJ1-4
D: TRBD1
V: TRBV9
size: NA
length: 14
DNA: TGTGCCAGCAGCGCAGGACAGGGTGGGGAAAAACTGTTTTTT
CDR3: CASSAGQGGEKLFF

J: TRBJ2-1
D: TRBD2
V: TRBV27
size: NA
length: 15
DNA: TGTGCCAGCAGGGGTAGCGGGAGGGGCTACAATGAGCAGTTCTTC
CDR3: CASRGSGRGYNEQFF

J: TRBJ1-2
D: TRBD1
V: TRBV7-9
size: NA
length: 16
DNA: TGTGCCAGCAGCTTACTTCGGGACAGGCCCAACTATGGCTACACCTTC
CDR3: CASSLLRDRPNYGYTF

J: TRBJ1-5
D: NA
V: TRBV28
size: few
length: 13
DNA: TGTGCCAGCAGGGGGTCAGGGGTCGCGCCCCAGCATTTT
CDR3: CASRGSGVAPQHF

J: TRBJ2-3
D: TRBD2
V: TRBV15
size: NA
length: 20
DNA: TGTGCCACCAGCATGGATCCCGGGACTAGCGGGAGGCTAAGCACAGATACGCAGTATTTT
CDR3: CATSMDPGTSGRLSTDTQYF

J: TRBJ2-3
D: NA
V: TRBV27
size: NA
length: 15
DNA: TGTGCCAGCAGTTTCGCGGTCAGAAGCACAGATACGCAGTATTTT
CDR3: CASSFAVRSTDTQYF

J: TRBJ2-5
D: NA
V: TRBV28
size: NA
length: 14
DNA: TGTGCCAGCAGTTCGCCCCAGGGGCGGGAGACCCAGTACTTC
CDR3: CASSSPQGRETQYF

J: TRBJ1-2
D: NA
V: TRBV18
size: NA
length: 13
DNA: TGTGCCAGCTCACAAATTTTGGTGGATGGCTACACCTTC
CDR3: CASSQILVDGYTF

J: TRBJ1-1
D: NA
V: TRBV30
size: few
length: 13
DNA: TGTGCCTGGAGTCAGGGGTTGAACACTGAAGCTTTCTTT
CDR3: CAWSQGLNTEAFF

J: TRBJ2-4
D: NA
V: TRBV7-2
size: NA
length: 16
DNA: TGTGCCAGCAGCCTCGCCGGGTTGTTAGCCAAAAACATTCAGTACTTC
CDR3: CASSLAGLLAKNIQYF

J: TRBJ2-1
D: NA
V: TRBV5-4
size: few
length: 15
DNA: TGTGCCAGCAGCTTGGGCCGTAGCGGCTACAATGAGCAGTTCTTC
CDR3: CASSLGRSGYNEQFF

J: TRBJ2-1
D: TRBD2
V: TRBV5-1
size: NA
length: 17
DNA: TGCGCCAGCAGCCGATCCGGGACTAGCGGGACGAGGGATGAGCAGTTCTTC
CDR3: CASSRSGTSGTRDEQFF

J: TRBJ2-2
D: TRBD1
V: TRBV30
size: NA
length: 17
DNA: TGTGCCTGGAGAACTTCTCCACAGGGGTGGGTCACCGGGGAGCTGTTTTTT
CDR3: CAWRTSPQGWVTGELFF

J: TRBJ1-1
D: TRBD1
V: TRBV2
size: NA
length: 13
DNA: TGTGCCAGCACCGGACAGGGTAACACTGAAGCTTTCTTT
CDR3: CASTGQGNTEAFF

J: TRBJ2-7
D: NA
V: TRBV4-1
size: NA
length: 15
DNA: TGCGCCAGCAGCCAAGCTCGGACAGCATCCTACGAGCAGTACTTC
CDR3: CASSQARTASYEQYF

J: TRBJ1-1
D: TRBD1
V: TRBV6-5
size: few
length: 16
DNA: TGTGCCAGCAGTTACTCCCCGGGACAGGTGAACACTGAAGCTTTCTTT
CDR3: CASSYSPGQVNTEAFF

J: TRBJ1-4
D: TRBD1
V: TRBV6-5
size: NA
length: 14
DNA: TGTGCCAGCAGCAGCAGGGGGATAGAGGAAAAACTGTTTTTT
CDR3: CASSSRGIEEKLFF

J: TRBJ1-4
D: NA
V: TRBV11-3
size: once
length: 17
DNA: TGTGCCAGCAGCTTAGTGCCTCTTGAAACAACTAATGAAAAACTGTTTTTT
CDR3: CASSLVPLETTNEKLFF

J: TRBJ2-3
D: NA
V: TRBV6-4
size: NA
length: 15
DNA: TGTGCCAGCAGTGACGGCGAGGCCCTAGGGACTACGCAGTATTTT
CDR3: CASSDGEALGTTQYF

J: TRBJ1-2
D: NA
V: TRBV11-2
size: once
length: 15
DNA: TGTGCCAGCAGTAAACCGGACAGAGCTAACTATGGCTACACCTTC
CDR3: CASSKPDRANYGYTF

J: TRBJ2-3
D: TRBD2
V: TRBV6-5
size: NA
length: 15
DNA: TGTGCCAGCACCAAGAGGGCGGGGGGGACAGATACGCAGTATTTT
CDR3: CASTKRAGGTDTQYF

J: TRBJ2-7
D: TRBD2
V: TRBV2
size: few
length: 19
DNA: TGTGCCAGCAGTGAAGCCGCCACCTTCAGCGGGACTAGTAGTTACGAGCAGTACTTC
CDR3: CASSEAATFSGTSSYEQYF

J: TRBJ2-1
D: NA
V: TRBV4-2
size: NA
length: 18
DNA: TGTGCCAGCAGCCAAGATTTCGTTCCGGAAGGAGCCTACAATGAGCAGTTCTTC
CDR3: CASSQDFVPEGAYNEQFF

J: TRBJ1-3
D: TRBD1
V: TRBV6-1
size: NA
length: 13
DNA: TGTGCCACTAACACAGGGGCTGGAAACACCATATATTTT
CDR3: CATNTGAGNTIYF

J: TRBJ2-3
D: TRBD2
V: TRBV6-1
size: NA
length: 14
DNA: TGTGCCAGCAGTCTAGCGGGGGGCACAGATACGCAGTATTTT
CDR3: CASSLAGGTDTQYF

J: TRBJ2-2
D: NA
V: TRBV7-9
size: NA
length: 15
DNA: TGTGCCAGCAGACCTACAGGACAGAACACCGGGGAGCTGTTTTTT
CDR3: CASRPTGQNTGELFF

J: TRBJ2-7
D: NA
V: TRBV7-2
size: NA
length: 16
DNA: TGTGCCAGCAGCTCCCAGGGGAGGGGGTGGCTGCACGAGCAGTACTTC
CDR3: CASSSQGRGWLHEQYF

J: TRBJ2-4
D: TRBD2
V: TRBV2
size: medium-sized
length: 18
DNA: TGTGCCAGCAGAATTACTAGCGGGAGTTCCATAGCCAAAAACATTCAGTACTTC
CDR3: CASRITSGSSIAKNIQYF

J: TRBJ1-5
D: NA
V: TRBV30
size: NA
length: 12
DNA: TGTGCCTGGAGAGAGGGGGGGGGTCCCCAGCATTTT
CDR3: CAWREGGGPQHF

J: TRBJ2-7
D: TRBD2
V: TRBV2
size: NA
length: 13
DNA: TGTGCCAGCAGGTTAGCGGGGGACTACGAGCAGTACTTC
CDR3: CASRLAGDYEQYF

J: TRBJ2-7
D: NA
V: TRBV14
size: NA
length: 16
DNA: TGTGCCAGCAGCCAAGATCTCCCAGGGGGGGTCTACGAGCAGTACTTC
CDR3: CASSQDLPGGVYEQYF

J: TRBJ2-3
D: NA
V: TRBV7-6
size: NA
length: 14
DNA: TGTGCCAGCAGTTACAGGGACGGCACAGATACGCAGTATTTT
CDR3: CASSYRDGTDTQYF

J: TRBJ1-2
D: NA
V: TRBV7-9
size: NA
length: 14
DNA: TGTGCCAGCAGCCCGATAGGCCCGAGAGGTGGCTACACCTTC
CDR3: CASSPIGPRGGYTF

J: TRBJ1-5
D: TRBD1
V: TRBV6-5
size: NA
length: 15
DNA: TGTGCCAGCAGTTACTTCCGGGACAGGGATCAGCCCCAGCATTTT
CDR3: CASSYFRDRDQPQHF

J: TRBJ1-1
D: NA
V: TRBV9
size: once
length: 15
DNA: TGTGCCAGCAGCGAACAGCCGGGCTCATGGACTGAAGCTTTCTTT
CDR3: CASSEQPGSWTEAFF

J: TRBJ1-6
D: TRBD1
V: TRBV5-1
size: NA
length: 19
DNA: TGCGCCAGCAGCTTGATTCCGGGACAGGGAAGCTCCTATAATTCACCCCTCCACTTT
CDR3: CASSLIPGQGSSYNSPLHF

J: TRBJ1-3
D: NA
V: TRBV7-8
size: NA
length: 16
DNA: TGTGCCAGCAGCCATACCCCGGGGGGAGGAGGAAACACCATATATTTT
CDR3: CASSHTPGGGGNTIYF

J: TRBJ1-1
D: TRBD1
V: TRBV15
size: NA
length: 15
DNA: TGTGCCACCAGCAAACTGACAGGGGGTGGGACTGAAGCTTTCTTT
CDR3: CATSKLTGGGTEAFF

J: TRBJ1-2
D: TRBD1
V: TRBV6-6
size: NA
length: 15
DNA: TGTGCCAGCAGTTACTCGGCAGGGGGCCTATATGGCTACACCTTC
CDR3: CASSYSAGGLYGYTF

J: TRBJ1-1
D: NA
V: TRBV18
size: NA
length: 12
DNA: TGTGCCAGCTCACCGTTGCGAGGGGAGTGGGTCTTT
CDR3: CASSPLRGEWVF

J: TRBJ2-7
D: NA
V: TRBV6-1
size: NA
length: 16
DNA: TGTGCCAGCAGTGCCTTCGGGGGGCAGGCGATCTACGAGCAGTACTTC
CDR3: CASSAFGGQAIYEQYF

J: TRBJ1-5
D: TRBD1
V: TRBV19
size: NA
length: 14
DNA: TGTGCCAGCACTCCAGGCAGGGGGGATCAGCCCCAGCATTTT
CDR3: CASTPGRGDQPQHF

J: TRBJ2-1
D: NA
V: TRBV4-1
size: NA
length: 18
DNA: TGCGCCAGCAGCCAAGGCCCGTCTCAGGGAGGCTACACCAATGAGCAGTTCTTC
CDR3: CASSQGPSQGGYTNEQFF

J: TRBJ2-2
D: TRBD2
V: TRBV18
size: NA
length: 13
DNA: TGTGCCAGCTCACCAGGGGAGGGCGGGGAGCTGTTTTTT
CDR3: CASSPGEGGELFF

J: TRBJ1-1
D: NA
V: TRBV30
size: NA
length: 15
DNA: TGTGCCTGGAGGAGGGTTTGGGCTGCGAACACTGAAGCTTTCTTT
CDR3: CAWRRVWAANTEAFF

J: TRBJ2-1
D: NA
V: TRBV19
size: NA
length: 15
DNA: TGTGCCAGTAGTTCCCGGGAGATATTATACAATGAGCAGTTCTTC
CDR3: CASSSREILYNEQFF

J: TRBJ1-1
D: TRBD1
V: TRBV9
size: NA
length: 14
DNA: TGTGCCAGCAGCGCTCAACAGGGGGGCCCTGAAGCTTTCTTT
CDR3: CASSAQQGGPEAFF